Below are 26 T cell receptor beta chains sequenced from a single sample in a study of cytomegalovirus exposure and HLA in healthy donors (TCRdb year 2017). Library method: the immunoSEQ multiplex PCR assay. A mixture of 60 forward primers for TCR Vbeta segments and 13 reverse primers for TCR Jbeta segments was used in the multiplex PCR. In its TCRdb copy, this immuneACCESS table keeps in-frame sequences only and misses some clones. Where compared with another copy, unresolved V genes explain less than half of these, and the others have no known cause. Within this sample are approximately 110,000 clones, with 77% of them counted one time only. The top ten hold 3.7% of the sample. Sequenced input: PBMCs. The origin of the receptors is a human donor in good health.

V and J are TRBV2 and TRBJ1-1; D gene uncertain. Per the germline V gene, CDR1 is SNHLY and CDR2 is FYNNEI. The CDR3 consists of 17 residues. Trimming stripped 4 bases from V and 4 bases from J, with 22 bases between. The CDR3 region is CASSGPEDAPGVTEAFF. Here the CDR3 DNA reads TGTGCCAGCAGTGGGCCGGAGGACGCCCCTGGGGTCACTGAAGCTTTCTTT.

The chain recombines TRBV27 with TRBJ2-1; 8 nucleotides line up with TRBD2. The germline CDR1 and CDR2 sequences are MNHEY and SMNVEV (reference sequence). V gave up 4 bases and J gave up 4 bases; unmatched junction bases: 9. The CDR3 loop spans 16 amino acids. CDR3 DNA: TGTGCCAGCAGTTCCGTCGAAGCGGGAGTGTACAATGAGCAGTTCTTC. Translation gives CASSSVEAGVYNEQFF.

In its sample, this clone was seen a few times. This chain connects TRBV11-3 to TRBJ1-5; 9 nucleotides line up with TRBD1. After removal of 5 bases from V and 3 bases from J, the junction contained 5 bases not matched to a gene. The germline V gene has CDR1 SGHNT and CDR2 YENEEA. This CDR3 is 15 amino acids long. In DNA form, the CDR3 reads TGTGCCAGCAGCCTGACAGGGGGGCCCAATCAGCCCCAGCATTTT. This translates into CASSLTGGPNQPQHF.

The chain uses TRBV7-8 and TRBJ2-4; a possible D gene is TRBD2 (7 bases). Germline V lookup: CDR1 SGHVS, CDR2 FQNEAQ. The V and J ends lost 2 bases and 5 bases respectively, with 13 bases between them. The CDR3 loop spans 15 amino acids. The chain's CDR3 is CASSLLGGAENIQYF. CDR3 DNA sequence: TGTGCCAGCAGCTTACTAGGGGGGGCGGAAAACATTCAGTACTTC.

This chain uses TRBV30 with TRBJ1-1; 10 bases are a match to TRBD1. The V and J ends lost 4 bases and 4 bases, in that order; junction bases with no gene match: 9. The CDR3 has 15 amino acids. Germline CDR1 reads GTSNPN; CDR2 reads SVGIG (reference sequence). The CDR3 region has the DNA TGTGCCTGGAACGGTCCGGGACAGGGGACCACTGAAGCTTTCTTT. Translated, it gives CAWNGPGQGTTEAFF.

In this sample, this clone turned up a few times. This chain links TRBV7-6 with TRBJ2-4; D may be TRBD2 (6 bases). Germline V gene lookup returns CDR1 SGHVS and CDR2 FNYEAQ. The CDR3 contains 14 residues. Trimming left V 4 bases short and J 3 bases short, with 10 bases between. The CDR3 bases are TGTGCCAGCAGCTCGGGACTCAACAAAAACATTCAGTACTTC. As protein: CASSSGLNKNIQYF.

The gene calls are TRBV19 and TRBJ1-2; D not certain. The CDR3 extends over 16 amino acids. Per germline, CDR1 LNHDA and CDR2 SQIVND (reference sequence). V was shortened by 6 bases and J by 5 bases, with 22 bases between the two germline ends. The CDR3 spells CASSKDPRTPSYGYTF. The CDR3 nucleotides are TGTGCCAGTAGCAAAGACCCCAGGACTCCCTCATATGGCTACACCTTC.

V is TRBV5-4 and J is TRBJ2-3; D gene unclear. Germline lookup yields CDR1 SGHNT and CDR2 YYREEE (reference sequence). CDR3 length: 14 residues. V shed 4 bases and J shed 2 bases, with 11 bases lying between them. As DNA, the CDR3 is TGTGCCAGCAGCCCGAGTTCCGACACAGATACGCAGTATTTT. It is translated as CASSPSSDTDTQYF.

The genes are TRBV18 and TRBJ2-5; 7 bases line up with TRBD1. The ends lost 3 bases at V and 5 bases at J; junction bases unmatched: 12. The CDR3 covers 16 residues. From germline, CDR1 is KGHSH and CDR2 LQKENI. In nucleotides, the CDR3 is TGTGCCAGCTCACCCTTGCAAAGGGGGCGCGAGGAGACCCAGTACTTC. Translated, it gives CASSPLQRGREETQYF.

The CDR3 region is CAISSNTEAFF. The CDR3 DNA follows: TGTGCCATCAGCAGTAACACTGAAGCTTTCTTT. The chain recombines TRBV10-3 with TRBJ1-1; D is undetermined. CDR1 is ENHRY and CDR2 is SYGVKD in the germline V gene. The CDR3 totals 11 residues. Trimming pared 6 bases from V and 2 bases from J, leaving 4 bases between.

This clone has just a few counts. The V and J genes are TRBV5-1 and TRBJ2-5, with no clear D. V dropped 4 bases and J dropped 2 bases, with 9 bases sitting between them. Germline V CDR1 and CDR2: SGHRS, YFSETQ. The CDR3 runs 13 residues. DNA for the CDR3: TGCGCCAGCAGCCCTGACACGCAAGAGACCCAGTACTTC. Its protein product is CASSPDTQETQYF.

This clone occurred once. V gene TRBV18 combines with J gene TRBJ2-7; 9 bases are a match to TRBD1. This CDR3 comprises 14 residues. Losses at the gene ends were 3 bases for V and 7 bases for J; bases not matched to a gene: 7. Germline CDR1 KGHSH, CDR2 LQKENI. The CDR3 sequence is CASSPGQGFLEQYF. The CDR3 DNA sequence: TGTGCCAGCTCACCGGGACAGGGTTTCTTAGAGCAGTACTTC.

The chain recombines TRBV5-1 with TRBJ2-3; TRBD1 matches at 7 bases. The germline V gene has CDR1 SGHRS and CDR2 YFSETQ. CDR3 length: 15 amino acids. Trimming cost V 4 bases and J 0 bases; bases outside gene matches: 5. The CDR3 spells CASSGTALSTDTQYF. In DNA, the CDR3 is TGCGCCAGCAGCGGGACAGCTCTCAGCACAGATACGCAGTATTTT.

This clone was seen just once. The DNA for the CDR3 is TGTGCCAGCAGCTTAGCTCAGGCCACTGAAGCTTTCTTT. Amino acids: CASSLAQATEAFF. The rearrangement joins TRBV11-3 to TRBJ1-1; no firm D call. Germline CDR1 reads SGHNT; CDR2 reads YENEEA. Trimming shortened V by 1 base and J by 4 bases, and 7 bases separated the two germline ends. The CDR3 spans 13 residues.

The rearrangement uses TRBV5-1 and TRBJ1-1; D is unclear. This CDR3 contains 15 residues. V was clipped by 0 bases and J by 1 base, with 10 bases between them. Germline CDR1 is SGHRS and CDR2 is YFSETQ. CDR3 region: CASSLGTLTNTEAFF. In DNA, the CDR3 is TGCGCCAGCAGCTTGGGTACCCTAACGAACACTGAAGCTTTCTTT.

The count of this clone is one. V usage is TRBV11-2 and J usage is TRBJ2-1, with 11 positions matching TRBD2. This CDR3 spans 15 amino acids. Germline V lookup: CDR1 SGHAT, CDR2 FQNNGV. With 2 bases clipped from V and 6 bases from J, the junction kept 3 bases outside the gene matches. CDR3 sequence: CASSLIAGGFNEQFF. The CDR3 DNA reads as TGTGCCAGCAGCTTAATAGCGGGAGGGTTCAATGAGCAGTTCTTC.

The V gene is TRBV7-2, the J gene TRBJ1-3; D unclear. Looked up from germline, CDR1 is SGHTA and CDR2 is FQGNSA. The CDR3 covers 17 residues. V was cut by 5 bases and J by 0 bases, with 17 bases left in between. Written as DNA, the CDR3 is TGTGCCAGCAGCCCCAGGCCATCCGGGAGCTCTGGAAACACCATATATTTT. Translating gives CASSPRPSGSSGNTIYF.

The rearrangement links TRBV19 to TRBJ1-4; no firm D call. This CDR3 has 13 residues. Trimming removed 2 bases at V and 6 bases at J, with 7 bases between. CDR1 LNHDA and CDR2 SQIVND come from the germline V gene (reference sequence). The CDR3 DNA is TGTGCCAGTAGTATACAGGCAGATGAAAAACTGTTTTTT. It yields the protein CASSIQADEKLFF.

The gene calls are TRBV7-3 and TRBJ2-6; D may be TRBD1 (5 bases). Trimming removed 5 bases at V and 1 base at J, with 12 bases between. The CDR3 has 16 amino acids. The germline V gene encodes CDR1 SGHTA and CDR2 FQGTGA. The CDR3 loop is CASSPSGLSGANVLTF. CDR3 coding DNA: TGTGCCAGCAGCCCCTCAGGGCTGTCTGGGGCCAACGTCCTGACTTTC.

V and J are TRBV28 and TRBJ1-1; no definite D call. CDR3 length equals 14 residues. Trimming removed 2 bases from V and 0 bases from J, with 7 bases in between. The germline V gene has CDR1 MDHEN and CDR2 SYDVKM. The CDR3 coding sequence is TGTGCCAGCAGTTTAGCAGAAATGAACACTGAAGCTTTCTTT. This sequence encodes CASSLAEMNTEAFF.

The chain uses TRBV19 and TRBJ2-6, with TRBD1 matching over 8 bases. This CDR3 is 16 amino acids long. In germline, CDR1 is LNHDA, CDR2 SQIVND (reference sequence). V dropped 3 bases and J dropped 4; count of bases not matched to a gene: 5. Here the CDR3 reads CASSMGTGPGANVLTF. The DNA of the CDR3 is TGTGCCAGTAGTATGGGGACAGGTCCGGGGGCCAACGTCCTGACTTTC.

This clone was found a few times. The V call is TRBV6-1, the J call TRBJ2-7; 12 bases align to TRBD2. The CDR3 is 14 amino acids. Germline CDR1 is MNHNS and CDR2 is SASEGT. With 5 bases clipped from V and 3 bases from J, the junction kept 2 bases outside the gene matches. CDR3 region: CASSLTSGSYEQYF. CDR3 coding DNA: TGTGCCAGCAGTCTGACTAGCGGGAGCTACGAGCAGTACTTC.

A single count supports this clone. The chain recombines TRBV12-5 with TRBJ2-7; D might be TRBD2 (5 bases). V was cut by 5 bases and J by 3 bases, with 20 bases left in between. The CDR3 consists of 16 residues. Germline CDR1 reads LGHNT; CDR2 reads FRNRAP. The CDR3 DNA reads TGTGCTAGTGGTACCCGGACTGGGTCCCTCCTCTACGAGCAGTACTTC. This codes for CASGTRTGSLLYEQYF.

The gene calls are TRBV6-5 and TRBJ2-7; 9 bases map to TRBD2. The CDR3 runs to 15 residues. With V trimmed by 7 bases and J by 4 bases, 11 bases remained unmatched. Germline V gene lookup returns CDR1 MNHEY and CDR2 SVGAGI. CDR3 in amino acids: CASIPRSSGSYEQYF. The CDR3 nucleotides are TGTGCCAGCATCCCTAGGAGTAGCGGGAGTTACGAGCAGTACTTC.

This clone was seen a few times. The chain is built from TRBV10-2 and TRBJ1-2, with D unresolved. V lost 3 bases, J lost 1 base, and 18 bases lay in between. CDR3 size: 17 residues. Germline lookup yields CDR1 WSHSY and CDR2 SAAADI. The CDR3 DNA follows: TGCGCCAGCAGTGACATTTTTCCGCAGGCGAGTAACTATGGCTACACCTTC. The encoded protein is CASSDIFPQASNYGYTF.

This chain uses TRBV5-1 with TRBJ2-7; 8 bases are a match to TRBD2. V was pared by 0 bases and J by 4 bases, with 6 bases of the junction left unmatched. CDR1 and CDR2 from the germline V gene are SGHRS and YFSETQ. CDR3 length equals 15 residues. The CDR3 loop reads CASSLVPRGGYEQYF. The CDR3 nucleotides are TGCGCCAGCAGCTTGGTTCCACGGGGGGGGTACGAGCAGTACTTC.